The clone carrying this T cell receptor (beta chain) was counted a few times. The antigen remains unidentified. The data belong to a study of molecular identifiers for immune sequencing clone quantification. Overall study: Four portions were sequenced after RNA from approximately 22,000 or 94,000 naive CD8 cells was split five ways in replicates. Study-wide findings and caveats: Spiked Jurkat TCR RNA equivalent to one cell was reportedly detectable in about a million naive cells.

The CDR3 is 13 residues long. V trimming: 4 bases; J trimming: 3 bases; junction bases outside the gene matches: 2. Germline V gene sequence: CDR1 PRHDT, CDR2 FYEKMQ (reference sequence). It was with previously described methods and listed TCR primers that bulk TCR libraries were made. TCRdb passed the PCR reads through MiXCR, listing each CDR3 protein once. The sample carries roughly 300,000 distinct CDR3 sequences, roughly 24% recorded once. Sorting selected naive CD8 T cells with a CD8+CD4-CCR7+CD45RA+ phenotype. The chain carries TRBV13 and TRBJ2-5; 7 nucleotides align to TRBD2. The sequence was obtained from a human donor in good health. Some libraries in this study had Jurkat cell RNA spiked in. The sequencing sample was made of naive CD8+ T cells from blood, with Jurkat cell RNA spiked in. Subset reported: FACS-sorted CD8+CD4-CCR7+CD45RA+ naive T cells. The CDR3 is CASSWGTKETQYF. CDR3 nucleotide sequence: TGTGCCAGCAGCTGGGGGACTAAAGAGACCCAGTACTTC.